The 7 T cell receptor beta chains below were found in one sample sequenced in a study of blood T cell repertoires in COVID-19. Assay: immunoSEQ multiplex PCR; the TCRdb copy retains only in-frame clones and omits some. The sample lists under 300,000 clones, approximately 90% occurring once. The specimen was peripheral blood. The receptors originated from a woman aged 40-49 years who had recovered from COVID-19.

The CDR3 region has the DNA TGTGCCAGCAGCCAAGGTGTGTGGCGGACTAACACCGGGGAGCTGTTTTTT. Translation gives CASSQGVWRTNTGELFF. The chain is built from TRBV3-1 (or the pseudogene TRBV3-2) and TRBJ2-2, with a weak D call TRBD2 (5 bases). V lost 1 base and J lost 2, with 14 bases in between. The CDR3 loop spans 17 amino acids. The V gene's germline CDR1 is LGHDT and CDR2 YNNKEL (reference sequence).

This clone was recorded once. The chain is built from TRBV19 and TRBJ2-7; 9 nucleotides line up with TRBD1. The trim removed 7 bases at V and 6 bases at J, leaving 16 bases unmatched. This CDR3 region has 16 residues. Germline CDR1 and CDR2: LNHDA and SQIVND (reference sequence). The chain's CDR3 is CASTIRAGTGTGEQYF. The DNA for the CDR3 is TGTGCCAGTACCATTAGAGCCGGGACAGGGACGGGCGAGCAGTACTTC.

This clone was recorded a few times. The chain employs TRBV7-9 and TRBJ2-2; the D gene is possibly TRBD2 (6 bases). The CDR3 is made up of 16 amino acids. With 5 bases removed from V and 5 bases from J, the gap between germline ends came to 18 bases. The germline V gene has CDR1 SEHNR and CDR2 FQNEAQ (reference sequence). The CDR3 protein is CASSAQVGRRTGELFF. The CDR3 DNA reads TGTGCCAGCAGCGCACAGGTCGGGAGACGGACCGGGGAGCTGTTTTTT. The entire variable domain, with the rest obtained from reference TRBV7-9 and TRBJ2-2, is as follows: DTGVSQNPRHKITKRGQNVTFRCDPISEHNRLYWYRQTLGQGPEFLTYFQNEAQLEKSRLLSDRFSAERPKGSFSTLEIQRTEQGDSAMYLCASSAQVGRRTGELFFGEGSRLTVL.

V gene TRBV2 combines with J gene TRBJ2-7, with TRBD2 as a possible D gene (6 bases). V was shortened by 4 bases and J by 2 bases, with 12 bases between the two germline ends. Germline CDR1 is SNHLY and CDR2 is FYNNEI. This CDR3 is built from 14 residues. The CDR3 region has the DNA TGTGCCAGCAGTGGGCCGGGGGTAGCCTACGAGCAGTACTTC. Translation gives CASSGPGVAYEQYF.

V and J are TRBV7-9 and TRBJ2-3; the match to TRBD2 covers 10 bases. This CDR3 comprises 18 residues. V lost 2 bases to trimming and J lost 0 bases; unmatched junction nucleotides: 8. CDR1 and CDR2 (germline): SEHNR, FQNEAQ (reference sequence). The CDR3 DNA reads as TGTGCCAGCAGCTTATGGACTAGCGGCCATACTAGCACAGATACGCAGTATTTT. Its translation is CASSLWTSGHTSTDTQYF.

The V call is TRBV9, the J call TRBJ2-1; 10 positions agree with TRBD2. There are 15 residues in the CDR3. Germline-derived CDR1 and CDR2 are SGDLS and YYNGEE. Trimming cost V 0 bases and J 8 bases; bases outside gene matches: 5. The CDR3 DNA reads as TGTGCCAGCAGCGTAGGGACTAGCGGAGGGGATGAGCAGTTCTTC. This translates into CASSVGTSGGDEQFF. The whole variable domain, remainder taken from reference TRBV9 and TRBJ2-1, is DSGVTQTPKHLITATGQRVTLRCSPRSGDLSVYWYQQSLDQGLQFLIQYYNGEERAKGNILERFSAQQFPDLHSELNLSSLELGDSALYFCASSVGTSGGDEQFFGPGTRLTVL.

J is TRBJ2-7 and V is TRBV6-2 or TRBV6-3, with D possibly matching TRBD1 (5 bases). CDR1 is MNHEY and CDR2 is SVGEGT in the germline V gene. There are 14 residues in the CDR3. The ends were cut back, 2 bases at V and 4 bases at J, with 12 bases in the middle. The CDR3 coding sequence is TGTGCCAGCAGTTACGGGGCACCCCTTTACGAGCAGTACGTC. Protein: CASSYGAPLYEQYV.